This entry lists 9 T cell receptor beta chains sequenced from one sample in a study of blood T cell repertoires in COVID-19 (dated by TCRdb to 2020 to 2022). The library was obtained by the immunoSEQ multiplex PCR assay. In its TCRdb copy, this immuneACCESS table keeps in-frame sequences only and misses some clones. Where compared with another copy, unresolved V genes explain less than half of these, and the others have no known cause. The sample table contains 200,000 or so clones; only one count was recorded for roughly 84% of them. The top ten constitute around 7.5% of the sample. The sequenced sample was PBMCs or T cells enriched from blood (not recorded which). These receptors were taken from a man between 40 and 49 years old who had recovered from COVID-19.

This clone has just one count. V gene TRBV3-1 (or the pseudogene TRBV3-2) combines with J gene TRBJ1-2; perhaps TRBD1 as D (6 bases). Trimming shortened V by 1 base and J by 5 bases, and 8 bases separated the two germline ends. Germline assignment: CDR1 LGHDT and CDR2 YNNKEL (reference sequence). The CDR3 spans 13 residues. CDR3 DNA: TGTGCCAGCAGCCAAGGTCAGGGGTATGGCTACACCTTC. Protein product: CASSQGQGYGYTF.

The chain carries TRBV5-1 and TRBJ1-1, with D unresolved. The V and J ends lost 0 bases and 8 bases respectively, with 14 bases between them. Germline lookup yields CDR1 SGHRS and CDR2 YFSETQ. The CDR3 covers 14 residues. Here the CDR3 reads CASSLEVWGGEAFF. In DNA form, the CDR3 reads TGCGCCAGCAGCTTGGAGGTTTGGGGAGGGGAAGCTTTCTTT.

CDR3 in DNA: TGCGCCAGCAGCGACCAGACAGGGAGAGACGAGCAGTACTTC. Encoded protein: CASSDQTGRDEQYF. This rearrangement joins TRBV5-1 to TRBJ2-7, with 7 nucleotides matching TRBD1. The germline gives CDR1 SGHRS, CDR2 YFSETQ. J gave up 5 bases and V 4 bases, and 9 bases lay outside the gene matches. The CDR3 totals 14 residues.

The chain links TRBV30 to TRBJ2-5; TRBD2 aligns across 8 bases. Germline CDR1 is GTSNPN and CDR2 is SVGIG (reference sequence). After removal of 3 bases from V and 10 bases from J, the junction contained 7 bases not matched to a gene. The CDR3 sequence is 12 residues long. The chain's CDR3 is CAWSLTSGGQYF. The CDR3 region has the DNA TGTGCCTGGAGCTTAACTAGCGGTGGCCAGTACTTC.

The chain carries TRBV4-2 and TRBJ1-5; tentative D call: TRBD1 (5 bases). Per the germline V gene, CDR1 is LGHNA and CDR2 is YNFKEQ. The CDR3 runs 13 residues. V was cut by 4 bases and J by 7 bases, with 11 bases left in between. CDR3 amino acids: CASSPSGGQPQHF. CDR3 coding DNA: TGTGCCAGCAGCCCGTCCGGGGGACAGCCCCAGCATTTT.

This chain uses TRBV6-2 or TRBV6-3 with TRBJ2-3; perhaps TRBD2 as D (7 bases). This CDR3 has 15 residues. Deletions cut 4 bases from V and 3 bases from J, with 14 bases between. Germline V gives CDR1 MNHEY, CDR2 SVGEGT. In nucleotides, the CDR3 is TGTGCCAGCAGTTGGGGGGGGCGTGAAACAGATACGCAGTATTTT. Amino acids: CASSWGGRETDTQYF.

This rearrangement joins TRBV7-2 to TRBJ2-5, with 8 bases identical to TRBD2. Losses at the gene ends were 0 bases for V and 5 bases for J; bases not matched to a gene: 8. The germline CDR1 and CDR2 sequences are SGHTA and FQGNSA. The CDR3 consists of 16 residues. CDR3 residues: CASSLASGPGGETQYF. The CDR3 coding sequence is TGTGCCAGCAGCTTAGCATCAGGGCCGGGGGGGGAGACCCAGTACTTC. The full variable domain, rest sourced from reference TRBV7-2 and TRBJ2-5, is GAGVSQSPSNKVTEKGKDVELRCDPISGHTALYWYRQSLGQGLEFLIYFQGNSAPDKSGLPSDRFSAERTGGSVSTLTIQRTQQEDSAVYLCASSLASGPGGETQYFGPGTRLLVL.

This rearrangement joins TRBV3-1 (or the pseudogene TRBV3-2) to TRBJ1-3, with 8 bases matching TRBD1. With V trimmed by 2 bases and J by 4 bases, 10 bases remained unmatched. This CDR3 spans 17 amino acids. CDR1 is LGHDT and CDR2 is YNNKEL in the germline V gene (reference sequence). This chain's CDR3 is CASSQPLRTGYGNTIYF. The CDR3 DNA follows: TGTGCCAGCAGCCAACCTTTAAGGACAGGGTACGGAAACACCATATATTTT.

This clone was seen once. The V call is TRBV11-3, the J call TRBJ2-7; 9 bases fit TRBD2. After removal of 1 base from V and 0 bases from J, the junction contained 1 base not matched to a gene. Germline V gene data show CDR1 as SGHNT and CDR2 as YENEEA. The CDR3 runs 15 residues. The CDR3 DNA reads TGTGCCAGCAGCTTAGGCGGGGGGGACTCCTACGAGCAGTACTTC. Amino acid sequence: CASSLGGGDSYEQYF.